This entry is about one T cell receptor (beta chain). Antigen unknown. These data belong to a study of shared clonotypes between healthy human individuals. Across the study: Each donor's CD8 memory used one plate, CD8 naive two, each CD4 subset three. Study observations and caveats: Generation probabilities of non-shared clonotypes were lower (relative to those shared by all four donors). Clonotype sharing across a few donors was observed for approximately 5% of naive CD4 clonotypes.

The length of the CDR3 is 15 residues. Germline V lookup: CDR1 SGHAT, CDR2 FQNNGV. V lost 0 bases and J 2 bases, leaving 11 bases between the germline ends. TCRdb's copy holds only in-frame clones and misses some; the assay was immunoSEQ multiplex PCR. The sample includes about 730,000 clones, 55% to 80% of them seen just once. V is TRBV11-2 and J is TRBJ2-7, with D uncertain. Sample: memory CD4+ T cells sorted from blood. The subset denotes: CD45RA-negative fraction. The clonotype was recovered from a woman aged 30 to 39 in good health. CDR3 DNA: TGTGCCAGCAGCTTAGATTTACCGGGTACCTACGAGCAGTACTTC. Protein: CASSLDLPGTYEQYF.